The 4 T cell receptor beta chains below were found in one sample sequenced in a study of blood T cell repertoires in COVID-19. Data came from immunoSEQ multiplex PCR; TCRdb stores just in-frame clones and leaves some out. The sample gives about 190,000 clones, approximately 78% of which show up once; approximately 12% is in the top ten. Sequencing input: peripheral blood. These receptors all stem from a woman of 80 years or more with COVID-19, enrolled during active disease.

The rearrangement uses TRBV18 and TRBJ2-5; the D gene is possibly TRBD2 (7 bases). The CDR3 sequence is 16 residues long. The germline V and J ends were trimmed by 1 base and 4 bases, with 16 bases remaining between them. Germline-derived CDR1 and CDR2 are KGHSH and LQKENI. The CDR3 spells CASSPLAGGGPETQYF. The CDR3 coding sequence is TGTGCCAGCTCACCACTTGCGGGCGGGGGCCCAGAGACCCAGTACTTC.

This rearrangement joins TRBV5-1 to TRBJ1-2, with 7 bases aligning to TRBD1. Germline CDR1 and CDR2: SGHRS and YFSETQ. J was trimmed by 8 bases and V by 4 bases; bases with no gene match: 11. This CDR3 region has 14 residues. The CDR3 DNA follows: TGCGCCAGCAGCCAAATGACCGGGACAGACGGCTACACCTTC. This translates into CASSQMTGTDGYTF.

The V and J genes are TRBV14 and TRBJ1-6, with a possible D match to TRBD1 (6 bases). This CDR3 is built from 15 residues. The V gene lost 0 bases and the J gene lost 10 bases, with 13 bases spanning the gap. CDR1 SGHDN and CDR2 FVKESK come from the germline V gene. CDR3 coding DNA: TGTGCCAGCAGCCAAGAGTCGGCAGGGGCATCACCCCTCCACTTT. As protein: CASSQESAGASPLHF.

The chain is built from TRBV6-1 and TRBJ1-6, with D possibly being TRBD1 (6 bases). This CDR3 is 15 amino acids long. Germline V gene sequence: CDR1 MNHNS, CDR2 SASEGT. Trimming removed 3 bases at V and 9 bases at J, with 15 bases between. CDR3 sequence: CASSDITGPGSPLHF. The CDR3 DNA reads as TGTGCCAGCAGTGACATTACAGGGCCGGGTTCACCCCTCCACTTT.